This T cell receptor beta chain appears in the sequencing data of a study of cytomegalovirus exposure and HLA in healthy donors. Study-wide results and caveats: 87-base-pair reads could not separate some V segments, including TRBV6-2 and TRBV6-3.

The PCR used 60 Vbeta and 13 Jbeta primers. As processed by the authors: Later, an analysis found 80 million or so unique TCR beta chains, and about 10 million of these were shared. Using immunoSEQ multiplex PCR, the repertoire was profiled, and TCRdb retains in-frame clones only, with some absent. Clonal size and the V and J genes are those of that table, whereas D and trimming came from the DNA. Here the sample spans about 200,000 clones, around 80% being singletons. As concerns this clone: The antigen is unknown.

Germline CDR1 reads SQVTM; CDR2 reads ANQGSEA. The J segment lost 1 base and the V segment lost 6 bases, leaving 2 bases of the junction unmatched. This CDR3 region has 14 residues. The rearrangement links TRBV29-1 to TRBJ2-4, with TRBD1 identical over 11 bases. Specimen: PBMCs. This TCR was recovered from a man between 40 and 49 years old in good health and CMV-seronegative. For the CDR3, the DNA is TGCAGCGTCGGACAGGGGGCGGCCAAAAACATTCAGTACTTC. Translation: CSVGQGAAKNIQYF.